This is a list of T cell receptor beta chains from one sample in a study of T cells in Graves' hyperthyroidism and ophthalmopathy. TCRdb independently ran MiXCR on the multiplex PCR reads; one entry per CDR3 protein. The table records some 440,000 distinct CDR3 sequences, 15% to 18% of them present only once. Sequenced sample: blood. Receptor source: a woman aged 18-30 years with Graves' hyperthyroidism. CDR3s include the opening cysteine and the closing phenylalanine or tryptophan. Each record gives: D gene, clone size, V gene, J gene, CDR3 protein, CDR3 DNA. D genes are given only for firm matches. Only part of the rows carry a size: once, few, many, or a class if the clone is expanded.

d_call: NA
clone_size: many
v_call: TRBV3-1
j_call: TRBJ2-1
cdr3_aa: CASSQWRDNEQFF
cdr3_nt: TGTGCCAGCAGCCAATGGCGGGACAATGAGCAGTTCTTC

d_call: TRBD1
clone_size: many
v_call: TRBV2
j_call: TRBJ1-5
cdr3_aa: CASLEGARSNQPQHF
cdr3_nt: TGTGCCAGCTTAGAGGGGGCGAGGAGCAATCAGCCCCAGCATTTT

d_call: TRBD1
clone_size: few
v_call: TRBV5-1
j_call: TRBJ1-2
cdr3_aa: CAKPGQGILAEGYTF
cdr3_nt: TGCGCCAAACCGGGACAGGGAATTCTGGCCGAGGGCTACACCTTC

d_call: NA
clone_size: NA
v_call: TRBV4-1
j_call: TRBJ2-2
cdr3_aa: CASSPGGRGGTGELFF
cdr3_nt: TGCGCCAGCAGCCCCGGGGGCAGGGGTGGAACCGGGGAGCTGTTTTTT

d_call: NA
clone_size: few
v_call: TRBV3-1
j_call: TRBJ2-2
cdr3_aa: CASSQAGEPSTGELFF
cdr3_nt: TGTGCCAGCAGCCAAGCGGGGGAGCCCTCCACCGGGGAGCTGTTTTTT

d_call: TRBD1
clone_size: NA
v_call: TRBV5-5
j_call: TRBJ1-3
cdr3_aa: CASSWDRASSGNTIYF
cdr3_nt: TGTGCCAGCAGCTGGGACAGGGCGAGCTCTGGAAACACCATATATTTT

d_call: NA
clone_size: many
v_call: TRBV28
j_call: TRBJ1-6
cdr3_aa: CASSFGRESGPLHF
cdr3_nt: TGTGCCAGCAGTTTCGGTAGGGAATCTGGACCCCTCCACTTT

d_call: NA
clone_size: NA
v_call: TRBV5-1
j_call: TRBJ1-3
cdr3_aa: CASSPEHLSGNTIYF
cdr3_nt: TGCGCCAGCAGCCCGGAACACCTCTCTGGAAACACCATATATTTT

d_call: TRBD1
clone_size: NA
v_call: TRBV3-1
j_call: TRBJ2-5
cdr3_aa: CASSQAGQGAGGTQYF
cdr3_nt: TGTGCCAGCAGCCAAGCGGGACAGGGGGCGGGGGGGACCCAGTACTTC

d_call: TRBD2
clone_size: many
v_call: TRBV3-1
j_call: TRBJ2-1
cdr3_aa: CASSHSLSGSSYNEQFF
cdr3_nt: TGTGCCAGCAGCCATAGCCTCAGCGGGAGCTCCTACAATGAGCAGTTCTTC

d_call: NA
clone_size: many
v_call: TRBV7-9
j_call: TRBJ2-5
cdr3_aa: CASSLEHQETQYF
cdr3_nt: TGTGCCAGCAGCTTAGAACACCAAGAGACCCAGTACTTC

d_call: NA
clone_size: many
v_call: TRBV7-3
j_call: TRBJ2-1
cdr3_aa: CASSLSGYNNLPSNEQFF
cdr3_nt: TGTGCCAGCAGCTTAAGTGGCTACAACAATCTACCCTCGAATGAGCAGTTCTTC

d_call: TRBD1
clone_size: many
v_call: TRBV7-3
j_call: TRBJ2-5
cdr3_aa: CASSSDRGRGETQYF
cdr3_nt: TGTGCCAGCAGCTCAGACAGGGGGCGAGGAGAGACCCAGTACTTC

d_call: NA
clone_size: many
v_call: TRBV9
j_call: TRBJ1-2
cdr3_aa: CASSDVEMRYTF
cdr3_nt: TGTGCCAGCAGCGATGTTGAGATGCGCTACACCTTC

d_call: NA
clone_size: many
v_call: TRBV24-1
j_call: TRBJ1-5
cdr3_aa: CATSDSRGYGQPQHF
cdr3_nt: TGTGCCACCAGTGATAGCAGGGGATACGGGCAGCCCCAGCATTTT

d_call: NA
clone_size: NA
v_call: TRBV19
j_call: TRBJ2-2
cdr3_aa: CASSIGGWNTGELFF
cdr3_nt: TGTGCCAGTAGTATCGGAGGTTGGAACACCGGGGAGCTGTTTTTT

d_call: TRBD2
clone_size: NA
v_call: TRBV7-3
j_call: TRBJ2-1
cdr3_aa: CASSTTGGWHNEQFF
cdr3_nt: TGTGCCAGCAGCACGACGGGAGGGTGGCACAATGAGCAGTTCTTC

d_call: TRBD2
clone_size: many
v_call: TRBV20-1
j_call: TRBJ2-7
cdr3_aa: CSALYSGTYEQYF
cdr3_nt: TGCAGTGCACTCTATAGCGGGACCTACGAGCAGTACTTC

d_call: NA
clone_size: many
v_call: TRBV11-3
j_call: TRBJ2-6
cdr3_aa: CASSLGGNGANVLTF
cdr3_nt: TGTGCCAGCAGCTTAGGAGGGAATGGGGCCAACGTCCTGACTTTC

d_call: NA
clone_size: many
v_call: TRBV6-4
j_call: TRBJ1-2
cdr3_aa: CASKGSGYGYTF
cdr3_nt: TGTGCCAGCAAGGGGTCTGGTTATGGCTACACCTTC

d_call: NA
clone_size: many
v_call: TRBV20-1
j_call: TRBJ2-5
cdr3_aa: CSARDEAGADLHF
cdr3_nt: TGCAGTGCTAGAGATGAGGCGGGGGCAGACCTTCACTTC

d_call: NA
clone_size: many
v_call: TRBV6-1
j_call: TRBJ2-1
cdr3_aa: CASSWGTYNEQFF
cdr3_nt: TGTGCCAGCAGCTGGGGCACCTACAATGAGCAGTTCTTC

d_call: TRBD2
clone_size: few
v_call: TRBV6-5
j_call: TRBJ2-3
cdr3_aa: CASSYYRTSVADTQYF
cdr3_nt: TGTGCCAGCAGTTATTACAGGACTAGCGTCGCAGATACGCAGTATTTT

d_call: NA
clone_size: many
v_call: TRBV5-1
j_call: TRBJ2-5
cdr3_aa: CASSLETETQYF
cdr3_nt: TGCGCCAGCAGCTTGGAGACGGAGACCCAGTACTTC

d_call: TRBD1
clone_size: NA
v_call: TRBV12-3/TRBV12-4
j_call: TRBJ1-6
cdr3_aa: CASSGRGRGNSPLHF
cdr3_nt: TGTGCCAGCAGCGGCAGGGGGCGCGGTAATTCACCCCTCCACTTT

d_call: NA
clone_size: many
v_call: TRBV11-3
j_call: TRBJ1-1
cdr3_aa: CASSLAWGQSNTEAFF
cdr3_nt: TGTGCCAGCAGCTTAGCCTGGGGACAATCAAACACTGAAGCTTTCTTT

d_call: NA
clone_size: many
v_call: TRBV12-3/TRBV12-4
j_call: TRBJ1-4
cdr3_aa: CASTPMEGGKLFF
cdr3_nt: TGTGCCAGCACCCCCATGGAGGGGGGCAAACTGTTTTTT

d_call: NA
clone_size: many
v_call: TRBV6-2/TRBV6-3
j_call: TRBJ1-5
cdr3_aa: CASSYSNFNQPQHF
cdr3_nt: TGTGCCAGCAGTTACTCGAATTTCAATCAGCCCCAGCATTTT